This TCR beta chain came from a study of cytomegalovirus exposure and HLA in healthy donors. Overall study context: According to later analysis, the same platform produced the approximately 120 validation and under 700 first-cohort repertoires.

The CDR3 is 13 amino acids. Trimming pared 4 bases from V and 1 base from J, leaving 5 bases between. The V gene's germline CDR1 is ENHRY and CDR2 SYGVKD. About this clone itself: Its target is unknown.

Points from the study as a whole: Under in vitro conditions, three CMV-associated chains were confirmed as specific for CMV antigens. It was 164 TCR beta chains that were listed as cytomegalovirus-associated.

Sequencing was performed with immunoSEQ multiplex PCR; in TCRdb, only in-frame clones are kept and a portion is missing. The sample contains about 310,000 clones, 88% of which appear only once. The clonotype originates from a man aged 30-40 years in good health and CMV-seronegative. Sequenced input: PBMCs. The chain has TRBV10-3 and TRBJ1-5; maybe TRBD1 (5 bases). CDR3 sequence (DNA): TGTGCCATCAGTGGACAGAGCAATCAGCCCCAGCATTTT. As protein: CAISGQSNQPQHF.